The 19 T cell receptor beta chains presented below share a single source sample, sequenced in a study of blood T cell repertoires in COVID-19. Sequencing used immunoSEQ multiplex PCR; TCRdb keeps in-frame clones, though not all of them. The sample records over 250,000 clones, around 89% being singletons. Material for sequencing was peripheral blood. These receptors were collected from a man aged 60 to 69 who had recovered from COVID-19.

This clone was seen a handful of times. This chain links TRBV6-5 with TRBJ1-3; D perhaps matches TRBD1 (5 bases). With 6 bases removed from V and 2 bases from J, the gap between germline ends came to 11 bases. The CDR3 covers 14 residues. Germline V CDR1 and CDR2: MNHEY, SVGAGI. CDR3 loop: CASREGIPGNTIYF. CDR3 coding DNA: TGTGCCAGCAGGGAGGGGATTCCTGGAAACACCATATATTTT.

V gene TRBV4-2 combines with J gene TRBJ1-5; D remains unclear. This CDR3 contains 15 residues. Trimming cost V 0 bases and J 1 base, with 7 bases left between them. Per the germline V gene, CDR1 is LGHNA and CDR2 is YNFKEQ. The CDR3 DNA reads as TGTGCCAGCAGCCAAGATATGGCCAGCAATCAGCCCCAGCATTTT. Translating it yields CASSQDMASNQPQHF.

The chain recombines TRBV29-1 with TRBJ2-7; the D gene is possibly TRBD1 (6 bases). The V end was cut by 4 bases, the J end by 9 bases, with 22 bases between. Germline CDR1 and CDR2: SQVTM and ANQGSEA. This CDR3 comprises 14 residues. CDR3 loop: CSVGGSGGSVRQYF. Here the CDR3 DNA reads TGCAGCGTTGGGGGTTCTGGGGGCTCGGTAAGGCAGTACTTC.

This clone appeared once. The chain joins TRBV27 to TRBJ2-1, with D possibly TRBD2 on 6 matching bases. The CDR3 is made up of 13 amino acids. CDR1 and CDR2 from the germline V gene are MNHEY and SMNVEV (reference sequence). The germline V and J ends were trimmed by 10 bases and 7 bases, with 17 bases remaining between them. CDR3 in DNA: TGTGCCACAGCCGCAATGGGACTTAATGAGCAGTTCTTC. It yields the protein CATAAMGLNEQFF.

V is TRBV7-6 and J is TRBJ1-3; 7 positions match TRBD1. This CDR3 spans 15 amino acids. CDR1 SGHVS and CDR2 FNYEAQ come from the germline V gene. Trimming cost V 5 bases and J 0 bases; bases outside gene matches: 4. CDR3 amino acids: CASSRDSPSGNTIYF. CDR3 coding DNA: TGTGCCAGCAGCAGGGACAGCCCCTCTGGAAACACCATATATTTT.

This chain joins TRBV7-8 and TRBJ2-1; 13 nucleotides match TRBD2. The CDR3 has 16 residues. V dropped 5 bases and J dropped 5; count of bases not matched to a gene: 6. The germline gives CDR1 SGHVS, CDR2 FQNEAQ. CDR3 sequence: CASSLGTSGENNEQFF. The CDR3 DNA is TGTGCCAGCAGCCTCGGGACTAGCGGGGAGAACAATGAGCAGTTCTTC.

The V call is TRBV6-2 or TRBV6-3, the J call TRBJ1-1; D may be TRBD1 (5 bases). Per germline, CDR1 MNHEY and CDR2 SVGEGT. This CDR3 comprises 15 residues. Between the trimmed V and J ends, which lost 0 bases and 0 bases, there was a span of 8 bases. The CDR3, as DNA: TGTGCCAGCAGTTACTCGACAGTAATGAACACTGAAGCTTTCTTT. It yields the protein CASSYSTVMNTEAFF.

The genes are TRBV4-1 and TRBJ2-1, with 8 bases lining up with TRBD2. The CDR3 consists of 14 residues. Germline CDR1 reads MGHRA; CDR2 reads YSYEKL. The J segment lost 7 bases and the V segment lost 4 bases, leaving 6 bases of the junction unmatched. CDR3 sequence reads: CASSLSGGRNEQFF. CDR3 DNA: TGCGCCAGCAGCCTAAGCGGGGGAAGGAATGAGCAGTTCTTC.

This chain joins TRBV12-3 or TRBV12-4 and TRBJ1-1, with D possibly TRBD1 on 5 matching bases. V lost 2 bases and J lost 12, with 16 bases in between. This CDR3 has 13 amino acids. The CDR3 bases are TGTGCCAGCAGTTTAAAGGCAGGGATGTTGACTTTCTTT. Translation: CASSLKAGMLTFF.

The V gene is TRBV20-1, the J gene TRBJ1-2; perhaps TRBD1 as D (6 bases). In germline, CDR1 is DFQATT, CDR2 SNEGSKA (reference sequence). There are 15 residues in the CDR3. Trimming cost V 3 bases and J 6 bases, with 20 bases left between them. CDR3 bases: TGCAGTGCTAGTGAGCGGGCCAGGGGATTGGATGGCTACACCTTC. It yields the protein CSASERARGLDGYTF.

A note on this clone: The DNA is left out, because the CDR3 cannot be placed on it with certainty; the CDR3 is given as TCRdb lists it. The gene calls are TRBV27 and TRBJ1-5; the table's TRBD1 call for D was not verified on the DNA. The CDR3 is made up of 17 amino acids, end residues included. The germline V gene encodes CDR1 MNHEY and CDR2 SMNVEV (reference sequence). The CDR3: CASSSSTGWVGNQPQHF.

This clone was counted a single time. The V call is TRBV9, the J call TRBJ2-2, with D maybe TRBD2 (6 bases). CDR1 is SGDLS and CDR2 is YYNGEE in the germline V gene. The V gene lost 6 bases and the J gene lost 4 bases, with 22 bases spanning the gap. The CDR3 runs to 17 residues. The CDR3 spells CASKRGAGFRSTGELFF. CDR3 nucleotide sequence: TGTGCCAGCAAACGCGGGGCGGGTTTTCGGAGCACCGGGGAGCTGTTTTTT.

The chain recombines TRBV3-1 (or the pseudogene TRBV3-2) with TRBJ2-7; weak D call: TRBD2 (5 bases). The ends were cut back, 1 base at V and 0 bases at J, with 7 bases in the middle. Germline V gene lookup returns CDR1 LGHDT and CDR2 YNNKEL (reference sequence). The CDR3 is made up of 14 amino acids. The CDR3 loop reads CASSQGTHSYEQYF. CDR3 nucleotides: TGTGCCAGCAGCCAAGGGACTCACTCCTACGAGCAGTACTTC.

This rearrangement joins TRBV6-5 to TRBJ2-3; possibly TRBD2 for D (5 bases). Per the germline V gene, CDR1 is MNHEY and CDR2 is SVGAGI. V dropped 0 bases and J dropped 4 bases, with 8 bases sitting between them. This CDR3 region has 14 residues. As DNA, the CDR3 is TGTGCCAGCAGTTACTCCCAGCGGTCAGATACGCAGTATTTT. This encodes CASSYSQRSDTQYF.

The chain employs TRBV27 and TRBJ2-7; tentatively, D is TRBD1 (6 bases). CDR1 and CDR2 (germline): MNHEY, SMNVEV (reference sequence). V lost 1 base, J lost 4 bases, and 8 bases lay in between. The CDR3 runs 13 residues. CDR3 region: CASSLLGGYEQYF. The CDR3 DNA is TGTGCCAGCAGTTTATTAGGGGGTTACGAGCAGTACTTC.

The chain employs TRBV6-5 and TRBJ2-7; perhaps TRBD2 as D (5 bases). Per the germline V gene, CDR1 is MNHEY and CDR2 is SVGAGI. The V end was cut by 6 bases, the J end by 2 bases, with 8 bases between. This CDR3 is 12 amino acids long. CDR3 in DNA: TGTGCCAGCAGCCAGACTACCTACGAGCAGTACTTC. Amino acids: CASSQTTYEQYF.

The chain recombines TRBV29-1 with TRBJ2-3; 9 bases agree with TRBD2. Germline-derived CDR1 and CDR2 are SQVTM and ANQGSEA. The CDR3 contains 15 residues. The CDR3, as DNA: TGCAGTTCTAGCGGGACGGGGGCTAGCACAGATACGCAGTATTTT. Its protein is CSSSGTGASTDTQYF.

The gene calls are TRBV6-6 and TRBJ2-5; the match to TRBD1 covers 10 bases. The CDR3 is 16 amino acids. The germline CDR1 and CDR2 sequences are MNHNY and SVGAGI (reference sequence). The junction had 11 bases not matched to a gene; V was cut back by 5 bases and J by 5 bases. The CDR3 DNA follows: TGTGCCAGCAGTCGCGGCGGGACAGGGGTTATCGAGACCCAGTACTTC. Translation gives CASSRGGTGVIETQYF.

The rearrangement uses TRBV7-2 and TRBJ2-7, with a tentative D call TRBD1 (6 bases). The CDR3 is made up of 16 amino acids. Germline V gene sequence: CDR1 SGHTA, CDR2 FQGNSA. V was trimmed by 5 bases and J by 3 bases, leaving 20 bases between them. CDR3 in amino acids: CASSHRASRPLYEQYF. The CDR3 DNA is TGTGCCAGCAGCCACAGGGCTTCCAGGCCCCTCTACGAGCAGTACTTC.